Each of the 9 T cell receptor beta chains below was sequenced from the same sample in a study of cytomegalovirus exposure and HLA in healthy donors (dated by TCRdb to 2016 to 2017). To prepare the library, the immunoSEQ multiplex PCR assay was applied. For the multiplex PCR, a mixture combining 60 forward primers for TCR Vbeta segments and 13 reverse primers for TCR Jbeta segments was used. In TCRdb, the immuneACCESS table is reduced to in-frame sequences with V and J assigned. These tables do not hold every clone; where another copy was compared, an unresolved V gene accounts for under half, and the others remain unexplained. Counted in this sample were 150,000 or so clones; roughly 79% of them appeared once. The leading ten clones occupy approximately 4.4% of the sample. Material for sequencing was PBMCs. The receptors come from a young woman in good health and CMV-seropositive.

The chain links TRBV19 to TRBJ1-1; D is possibly TRBD1 (6 bases). Germline V gives CDR1 LNHDA, CDR2 SQIVND (reference sequence). V shed 7 bases and J shed 3 bases, with 12 bases lying between them. CDR3 length: 13 amino acids. CDR3 in DNA: TGTGCCAGTAATTACAGGGTCGACACTGAAGCTTTCTTT. Translated: CASNYRVDTEAFF.

This clone was observed a single time. The chain recombines TRBV19 with TRBJ2-3; D gene unclear. In germline, CDR1 is LNHDA, CDR2 SQIVND (reference sequence). V was shortened by 3 bases and J by 3 bases, with 7 bases between the two germline ends. The CDR3 length is 13 residues. CDR3 DNA sequence: TGTGCCAGTAGTATCTACTTGACAGATACGCAGTATTTT. It specifies CASSIYLTDTQYF. Variable domain in full (rest from reference TRBV19 and TRBJ2-3): DGGITQSPKYLFRKEGQNVTLSCEQNLNHDAMYWYRQDPGQGLRLIYYSQIVNDFQKGDIAEGYSVSREKKESFPLTVTSAQKNPTAFYLCASSIYLTDTQYFGPGTRLTVL.

The chain is built from TRBV30 and TRBJ1-1, with D unresolved. Trimming removed 2 bases at V and 4 bases at J, with 14 bases between. This CDR3 comprises 14 residues. The germline V gene encodes CDR1 GTSNPN and CDR2 SVGIG (reference sequence). CDR3 region: CAWSLVGRGTEAFF. CDR3 DNA: TGTGCCTGGAGTCTCGTAGGCCGGGGCACTGAAGCTTTCTTT.

Regarding this clone: Its ends do not fully match the called genes, so a read error is possible. V gene TRBV5-6 combines with J gene TRBJ2-3, with 9 positions matching TRBD2. This CDR3 is built from 11 residues. CDR1 SGHDT and CDR2 YYEEEE come from the germline V gene. CDR3 coding DNA: TGTGCCAGCAGCTTCCCTAGCGGGGAGTCATTT. Encoded protein: CASSFPSGESF.

As concerns this clone: The germline gene is not matched at one end of the junction; a read error may be the cause. The V call is TRBV7-9, the J call TRBJ2-7, with 9 bases identical to TRBD2. The CDR3 sequence is 15 residues long. Per germline, CDR1 SEHNR and CDR2 FQNEAQ (reference sequence). This CDR3 reads CSSSPVLAGSHEQYF. Here the CDR3 DNA reads TGTTCCAGCAGCCCTGTCCTAGCGGGGTCCCACGAGCAGTACTTC.

V usage is TRBV4-1 and J usage is TRBJ2-7; 10 bases align to TRBD1. J gave up 6 bases and V 1 base, and 12 bases lay outside the gene matches. The CDR3 is 17 residues long. In germline, CDR1 is MGHRA, CDR2 YSYEKL. The CDR3 sequence: CASSQAGQGSFFGEQYF. CDR3 nucleotide sequence: TGCGCCAGCAGCCAAGCGGGACAGGGGTCCTTCTTTGGCGAGCAGTACTTC.

The V gene is TRBV27, the J gene TRBJ1-5; tentative D call: TRBD1 (6 bases). The end of the DNA fits TRBJ2-3 better, so the J call may be wrong. Germline loops: CDR1 MNHEY, CDR2 SMNVEV (reference sequence). This CDR3 has 15 residues. CDR3: CASSLGQYSNQPQYF. The CDR3 DNA reads TGTGCCAGCAGTCTCGGACAGTATAGCAATCAGCCCCAGTATTTT.

This rearrangement joins TRBV19 to TRBJ2-7; D is unresolved. V was trimmed by 8 bases and J by 2 bases, leaving 13 bases between them. CDR1 LNHDA and CDR2 SQIVND come from the germline V gene (reference sequence). The CDR3 totals 13 residues. The CDR3 nucleotides read TGTGCCAGTTCCGTCGCTTACACCTACGAGCAGTACTTC. Its translation is CASSVAYTYEQYF.

CDR3 residues: CAISGSQQAGLFSYNEQFF. CDR3 bases: TGTGCCATCTCAGGATCACAGCAGGCCGGACTGTTCTCCTACAATGAGCAGTTCTTC. The chain employs TRBV10-3 and TRBJ2-1; D might be TRBD2 (5 bases). The CDR3 has 19 amino acids. Per germline, CDR1 ENHRY and CDR2 SYGVKD. The V end was cut by 8 bases, the J end by 0 bases, with 26 bases between.